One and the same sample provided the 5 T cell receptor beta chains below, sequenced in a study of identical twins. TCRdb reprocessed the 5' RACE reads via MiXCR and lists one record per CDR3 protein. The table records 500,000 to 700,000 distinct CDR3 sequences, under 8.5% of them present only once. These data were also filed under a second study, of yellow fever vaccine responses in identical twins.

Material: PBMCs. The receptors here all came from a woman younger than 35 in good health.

The DNA for the CDR3 is TGTGCCAGCAGCCAAAGGGGTGGGGATCAGCCCCAGCATTTT. Translation gives CASSQRGGDQPQHF. This rearrangement joins TRBV16 to TRBJ1-5; possible D gene TRBD1, 5 bases. CDR1 KGHSY and CDR2 FQNENV come from the germline V gene. Trimming shortened V by 2 bases and J by 5 bases, and 10 bases separated the two germline ends. The CDR3 loop spans 14 amino acids. Based on the CDR3 plus reference TRBV16 and TRBJ1-5, the full variable domain is GEEVAQTPKHLVRGEGQKAKLYCAPIKGHSYVFWYQQVLKNEFKFLISFQNENVFDETGMPKERFSAKCLPNSPCSLEIQATKLEDSAVYFCASSQRGGDQPQHFGDGTRLSIL.

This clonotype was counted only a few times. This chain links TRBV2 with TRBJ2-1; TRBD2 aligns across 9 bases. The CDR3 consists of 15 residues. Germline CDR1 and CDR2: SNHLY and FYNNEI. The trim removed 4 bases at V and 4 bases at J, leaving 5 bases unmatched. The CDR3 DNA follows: TGTGCCAGCAGTGCTAGGCGGGAGGGATACAATGAGCAGTTCTTC. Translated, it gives CASSARREGYNEQFF.

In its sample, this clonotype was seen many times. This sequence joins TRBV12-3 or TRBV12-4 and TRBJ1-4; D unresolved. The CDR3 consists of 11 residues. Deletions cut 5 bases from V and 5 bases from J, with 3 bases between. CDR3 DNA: TGTGCCAGCAGTCAAAATGAAAAACTGTTTTTT. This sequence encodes CASSQNEKLFF.

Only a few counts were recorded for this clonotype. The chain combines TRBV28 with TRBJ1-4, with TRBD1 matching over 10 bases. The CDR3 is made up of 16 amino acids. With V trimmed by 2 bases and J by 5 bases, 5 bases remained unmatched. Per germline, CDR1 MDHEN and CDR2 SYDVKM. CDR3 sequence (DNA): TGTGCCAGCAGTTTAGCGACAGGGGGCGAGAATGAAAAACTGTTTTTT. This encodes CASSLATGGENEKLFF.

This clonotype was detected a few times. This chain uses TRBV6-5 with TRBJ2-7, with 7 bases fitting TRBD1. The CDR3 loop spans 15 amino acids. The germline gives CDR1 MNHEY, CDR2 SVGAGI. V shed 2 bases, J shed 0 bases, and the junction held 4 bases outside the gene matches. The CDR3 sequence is CASSYQAGGSYEQYF. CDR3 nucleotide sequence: TGTGCCAGCAGTTACCAGGCAGGGGGCTCCTACGAGCAGTACTTC.